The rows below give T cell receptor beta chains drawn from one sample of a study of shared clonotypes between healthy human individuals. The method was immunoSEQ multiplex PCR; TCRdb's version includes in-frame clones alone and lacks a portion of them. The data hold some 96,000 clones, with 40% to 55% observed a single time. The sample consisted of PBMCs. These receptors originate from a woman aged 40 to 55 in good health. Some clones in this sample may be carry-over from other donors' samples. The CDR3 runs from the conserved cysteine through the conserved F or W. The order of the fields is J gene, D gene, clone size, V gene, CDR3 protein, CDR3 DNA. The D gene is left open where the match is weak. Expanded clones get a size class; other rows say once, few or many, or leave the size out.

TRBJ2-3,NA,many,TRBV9,CASSETGQSHTDTQYF,TGTGCCAGCAGCGAGACCGGACAGAGCCACACAGATACGCAGTATTTT
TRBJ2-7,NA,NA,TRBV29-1,CSVAPGAGYEQYF,TGCAGCGTTGCCCCGGGGGCGGGCTACGAGCAGTACTTC
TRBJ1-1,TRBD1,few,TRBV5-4,CASSWTGGTEAFF,TGTGCCAGCAGCTGGACAGGGGGGACTGAAGCTTTCTTT
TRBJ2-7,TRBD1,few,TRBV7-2,CASSKTGTGGSYEQYF,TGTGCCAGCAGTAAAACCGGGACAGGGGGCTCCTACGAGCAGTACTTC
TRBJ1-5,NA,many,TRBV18,CASSLEHSNQPQHF,TGTGCCAGCTCATTAGAGCATAGCAATCAGCCCCAGCATTTT
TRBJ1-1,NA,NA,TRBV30,CAWKQSMNTEAFF,TGTGCCTGGAAACAGAGTATGAACACTGAAGCTTTCTTT
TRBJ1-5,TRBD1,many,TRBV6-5,CASRSTGVGNQPQHF,TGTGCCAGCAGGTCTACAGGGGTGGGCAATCAGCCCCAGCATTTT
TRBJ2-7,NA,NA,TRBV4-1,CASSQVVTYEQYF,TGTGCCAGCAGCCAAGTGGTAACCTACGAGCAGTACTTC
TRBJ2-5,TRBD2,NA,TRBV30,CAWSQTSGSPGETQYF,TGTGCCTGGAGTCAGACTAGCGGGAGTCCTGGAGAGACCCAGTACTTC
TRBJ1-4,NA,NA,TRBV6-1,CASRGTGTTNEKLFF,TGCGCCAGCAGGGGAACAGGGACAACTAATGAAAAACTGTTTTTT
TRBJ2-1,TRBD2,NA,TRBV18,CASSWVAGGPHNEQFF,TGTGCCAGCTCATGGGTAGCGGGAGGGCCCCACAATGAGCAGTTCTTC
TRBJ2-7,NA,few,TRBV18,CASSEGVPYEQYF,TGTGCCAGCTCAGAGGGGGTCCCCTACGAGCAGTACTTC
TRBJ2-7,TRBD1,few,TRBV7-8,CASSLEGQVFYEQYF,TGTGCCAGCAGCTTAGAGGGACAGGTCTTCTACGAGCAGTACTTC
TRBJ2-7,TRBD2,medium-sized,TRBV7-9,CASSPREGYEQYF,TGTGCCAGCAGCCCCCGGGAGGGGTACGAGCAGTACTTC
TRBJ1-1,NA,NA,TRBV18,CASSPRDTEAFF,TGTGCCAGCTCACCACGGGACACTGAAGCTTTCTTT
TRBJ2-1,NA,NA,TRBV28,CASSLGSRAYNEQFF,TGTGCCAGCAGTTTAGGGAGTAGGGCCTACAATGAGCAGTTCTTC
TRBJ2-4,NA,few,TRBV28,CASSSPGHANIQYF,TGTGCCAGCAGTTCGCCGGGACACGCAAACATTCAGTACTTC
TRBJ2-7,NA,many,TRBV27,CASSPAGGSGYEQYF,TGTGCCAGCAGCCCAGCAGGAGGCAGTGGTTACGAGCAGTACTTC
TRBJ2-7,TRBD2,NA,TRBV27,CVNSLRLAGGPVEQYF,TGTGTCAACAGTCTGAGGCTTGCGGGAGGGCCCGTGGAGCAGTACTTC
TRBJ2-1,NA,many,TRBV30,CAWSVRGLAINEQFF,TGTGCCTGGAGTGTACGCGGCCTAGCGATCAATGAGCAGTTCTTC
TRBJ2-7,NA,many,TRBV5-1,CASSLERAYEQYF,TGCGCCAGCAGCCTTGAAAGGGCCTACGAGCAGTACTTC
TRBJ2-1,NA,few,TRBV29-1,CSARTNEQFF,TGCAGCGCCCGTACTAATGAGCAGTTCTTC
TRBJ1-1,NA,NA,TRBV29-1,CSGVGTEAFF,TGCAGTGGAGTAGGGACTGAAGCTTTCTTT
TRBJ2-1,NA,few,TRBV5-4,CASSQTYNEQFF,TGTGCCAGCAGCCAGACCTACAATGAGCAGTTCTTC
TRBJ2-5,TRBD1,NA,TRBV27,CASSSNRGQGETQYF,TGTGCCAGCAGTTCAAACAGGGGGCAAGGGGAGACCCAGTACTTC
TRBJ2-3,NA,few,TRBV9,CASSVEWTGDTQYF,TGTGCCAGCAGCGTAGAGTGGACGGGGGATACGCAGTATTTT
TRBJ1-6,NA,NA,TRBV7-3,CASSLRPRASPLHF,TGTGCCAGCAGCTTAAGGCCCAGGGCTTCACCCCTCCACTTT
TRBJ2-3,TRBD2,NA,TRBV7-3,CASSLASGRVVDTQYF,TGTGCCAGCAGCTTGGCTAGCGGGAGAGTTGTAGATACGCAGTATTTT
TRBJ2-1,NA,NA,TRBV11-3,CASRTRQECSYSEQFF,TGTGCCAGCAGGACCAGACAGGAGTGCTCCTACAGTGAGCAGTTCTTC
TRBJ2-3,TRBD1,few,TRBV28,CASSPQGDTDTQYF,TGTGCCAGCAGCCCTCAGGGGGACACAGATACGCAGTATTTT
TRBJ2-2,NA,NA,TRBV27,CASSSGPNTGELFF,TGTGCCAGCAGTTCGGGCCCGAACACCGGGGAGCTGTTTTTT
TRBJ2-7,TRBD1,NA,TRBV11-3,CASSLWDRVPEQYF,TGTGCCAGCAGCTTATGGGACAGGGTGCCCGAGCAGTACTTC
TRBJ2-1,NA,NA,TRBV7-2,CASSTGGVAARYNEQFF,TGTGCCAGCAGCACCGGCGGGGTAGCTGCACGCTACAATGAGCAGTTCTTC
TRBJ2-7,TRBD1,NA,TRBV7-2,CASSSSGQGYEQYF,TGTGCCAGCAGCTCGTCGGGACAGGGTTACGAGCAGTACTTC
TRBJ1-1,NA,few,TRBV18,CASSPTRSLTEAFF,TGTGCCAGCTCACCCACGCGCAGCCTCACTGAAGCTTTCTTT
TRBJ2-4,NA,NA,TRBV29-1,CSVEEAKNIQYF,TGCAGCGTTGAAGAGGCCAAAAACATTCAGTACTTC
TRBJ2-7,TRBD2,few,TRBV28,CASSPLAGGPYEQYF,TGTGCCAGCAGTCCCCTAGCGGGGGGCCCCTACGAGCAGTACTTC
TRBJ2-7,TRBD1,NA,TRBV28,CASRSGTGRIEQYF,TGTGCCAGCCGCTCCGGGACAGGGCGGATCGAGCAGTACTTC
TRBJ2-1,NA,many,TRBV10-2,CASSESRGSSYNEQFF,TGCGCCAGCAGTGAGTCGAGGGGGAGCTCCTACAATGAGCAGTTCTTC
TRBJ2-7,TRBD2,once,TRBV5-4,CASSWIGTRGEQYF,TGTGCCAGCAGCTGGATCGGGACTAGGGGCGAGCAGTACTTC
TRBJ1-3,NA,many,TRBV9,CASSGQIGNTIYF,TGTGCCAGCAGCGGCCAGATTGGAAACACCATATATTTT
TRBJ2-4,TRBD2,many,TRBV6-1,CASSEYAGGPNIQYF,TGTGCCAGCAGTGAATATGCGGGAGGGCCCAACATTCAGTACTTC
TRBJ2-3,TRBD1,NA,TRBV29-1,CSATPGQGATSGLDTQYF,TGCAGCGCGACACCGGGACAGGGGGCTACTAGCGGGCTAGATACGCAGTATTTT
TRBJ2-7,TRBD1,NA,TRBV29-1,CSARDSLTYEQYF,TGCAGCGCTCGGGACAGCTTGACCTACGAGCAGTACTTC
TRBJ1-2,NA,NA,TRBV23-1,CASSQTNISYGYTF,TGCGCCAGCAGTCAAACGAACATAAGCTATGGCTACACCTTC
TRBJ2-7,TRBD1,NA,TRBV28,CASSSAGTGVYEQYF,TGTGCCAGCAGTTCCGCCGGGACAGGGGTCTACGAGCAGTACTTC
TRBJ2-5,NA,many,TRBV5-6,CASSQPSLETQYF,TGTGCCAGCAGCCAGCCTAGTCTAGAGACCCAGTACTTC
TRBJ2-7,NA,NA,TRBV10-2,CASLGSSYEQYF,TGCGCCAGCTTGGGCAGCTCCTACGAGCAGTACTTC
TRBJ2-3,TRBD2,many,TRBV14,CASQRERTDTQYF,TGTGCCAGCCAGCGGGAGAGGACAGATACGCAGTATTTT
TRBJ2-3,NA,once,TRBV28,CASSSTLDTQYF,TGTGCCAGCAGTTCGACCTTGGATACGCAGTATTTT
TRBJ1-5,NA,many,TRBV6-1,CASSESAYQPQHF,TGTGCCAGCAGTGAATCGGCGTATCAGCCCCAGCATTTT
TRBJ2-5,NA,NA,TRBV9,CASSSRGETQYF,TGTGCCAGCAGCTCGCGAGGGGAGACCCAGTACTTC
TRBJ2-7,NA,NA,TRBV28,CASSSPSAVYEQYF,TGTGCCAGCAGTTCCCCGAGTGCGGTCTACGAGCAGTACTTC
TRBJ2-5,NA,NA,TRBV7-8,CASSWAGGRGLQETQYF,TGTGCCAGCAGCTGGGCGGGCGGCAGGGGCCTCCAGGAGACCCAGTACTTC
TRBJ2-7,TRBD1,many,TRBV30,CAWSARDRGLYEQYF,TGTGCCTGGAGCGCCCGGGACAGGGGGCTCTACGAGCAGTACTTC